The clone carrying this T cell receptor beta chain showed up just a few times. The antigen is not known. The CDR3 covers 13 residues. With 4 bases removed from V and 5 bases from J, the gap between germline ends came to 9 bases. Looked up from germline, CDR1 is MGHRA and CDR2 is YSYEKL. The method was immunoSEQ multiplex PCR; TCRdb's version includes in-frame clones alone and lacks a portion of them. The sample lists under 95,000 clones, approximately 80% seen once, with 9.5% in the top ten. These data originate in a study of T cells in localized non-small cell lung cancer. Study results and caveats: Adjacent lung had a median around 60 of the 100 largest tumor clones. The highest T cell clonality was in uninvolved adjacent lung, above tumor. Heterogeneity within the tumor remains possible, as just one region underwent sequencing.

The specimen comprised peripheral blood, sampled before any cancer treatment. The rearrangement uses TRBV4-1 and TRBJ1-5; D remains unclear. This receptor was obtained from a female donor at least 60 years old with stage I lung adenocarcinoma. In nucleotides, the CDR3 is TGCGCCAGCAGCCCGCCTGGGGATCAGCCCCAGCATTTT. It specifies CASSPPGDQPQHF.